Described below is a single T cell receptor beta chain sequence and its context. These data originate in a study of CD8 T cells in Susac syndrome. Random hexamers were used to reverse transcribe an amount of about 0.45 to 1 ug RNA. Using its own MiXCR run on the immunoSEQ multiplex PCR reads, TCRdb lists one record per CDR3 protein. The table includes roughly 130,000 distinct CDR3 sequences, about 95% detected once. Germline V lookup: CDR1 MDHEN, CDR2 SYDVKM. The ends were cut back, 1 base at V and 7 bases at J, with 8 bases in the middle. This CDR3 is built from 13 residues. Sequencing was carried out using CD4+ T cells from PBMCs. The clonotype comes from a human donor in good health. The chain recombines TRBV28 with TRBJ2-4; no firm D call. CDR3 sequence: CASSLSVGNIQYF. The CDR3 coding sequence is TGTGCCAGCAGTTTATCCGTAGGGAACATTCAGTACTTC.